This T cell receptor beta chain is drawn from a study of post-analysis software for immune sequencing data. Study outcomes and limitations: Five or six TRBV segments, TRBV5-6, TRBV5-1 and TRBV20-1 among them, were found more frequent in patients than controls.

Carried by the TCR beta cDNA libraries were unique molecular identifiers. TCRdb ran MiXCR on the PCR reads and lists one entry per CDR3 protein. The data contain about 820,000 distinct CDR3 sequences, 53% of them seen just once; the ten biggest clones take up about 4.5%. This clonotype was seen once. As yet, its antigen is unknown. The V end lost 4 bases, the J end lost 9 bases, and 10 bases lay between the germline ends. The CDR3 is 11 amino acids. The V gene's germline CDR1 is SQVTM and CDR2 ANQGSEA. This receptor was identified in a girl aged 5-17 years with multiple sclerosis. Sequencing was done on a sample of blood. V is TRBV29-1 and J is TRBJ2-1; tentatively, D is TRBD2 (5 bases). The CDR3 coding sequence is TGCAGCGTTGGAGGGTTACGTGAGCAGTTCTTC. It translates to CSVGGLREQFF.